The source of this T cell receptor (beta chain) is a study of control samples from healthy donors and cancer patients. V gave up 1 base and J gave up 0 bases, with 11 bases separating them. CDR3 length: 16 residues. Per the germline V gene, CDR1 is SGHRS and CDR2 is YFSETQ. Measured with immunoSEQ multiplex PCR; TCRdb has only the in-frame clones, and not every one. The sample shows more than 100,000 clones, 80% to 95% of them seen only once. V usage is TRBV5-1 and J usage is TRBJ1-5; D not resolved. The sequence derives from a man younger than 35 in good health. The sequenced sample was blood. CDR3 in amino acids: CASSLSGSYSNQPQHF. In DNA, the CDR3 is TGCGCCAGCAGCTTGTCCGGCAGCTATAGCAATCAGCCCCAGCATTTT.